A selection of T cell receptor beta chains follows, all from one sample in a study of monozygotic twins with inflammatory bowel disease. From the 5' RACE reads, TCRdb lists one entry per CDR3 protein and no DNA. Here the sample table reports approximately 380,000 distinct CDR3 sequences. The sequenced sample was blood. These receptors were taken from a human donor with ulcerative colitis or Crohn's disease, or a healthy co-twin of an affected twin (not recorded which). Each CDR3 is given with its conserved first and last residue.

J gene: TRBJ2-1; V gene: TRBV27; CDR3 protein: CASSLQGAGNEQFF
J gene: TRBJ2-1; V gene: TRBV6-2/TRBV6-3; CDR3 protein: CASRGLAGGSSYNEQFF
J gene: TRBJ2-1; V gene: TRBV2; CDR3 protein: CASSEEGLAVPSYNEQFF
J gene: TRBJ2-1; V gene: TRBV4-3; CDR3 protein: CASSQGRTLNEQFF
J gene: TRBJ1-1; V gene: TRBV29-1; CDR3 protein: CSVVDGMNTEAFF
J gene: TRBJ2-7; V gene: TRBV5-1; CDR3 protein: CASSFAGYHEQYF
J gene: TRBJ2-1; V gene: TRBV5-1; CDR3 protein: CASSLVQNSYNEQFF
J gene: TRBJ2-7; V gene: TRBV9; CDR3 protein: CASSATLATPYDEQYF
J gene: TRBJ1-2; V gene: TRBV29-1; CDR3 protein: CSVVPGEVEVGYTF
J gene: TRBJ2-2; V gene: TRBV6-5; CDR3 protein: CASSYGRDRVTGELFF
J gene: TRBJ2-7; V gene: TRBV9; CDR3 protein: CASTGQGLSYEQYF
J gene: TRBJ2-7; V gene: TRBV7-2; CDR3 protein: CASSLVRPSGDTYEQYF
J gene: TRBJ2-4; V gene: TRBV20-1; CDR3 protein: CSARGPGRAKNIQYF
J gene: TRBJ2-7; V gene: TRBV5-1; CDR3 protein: CASSRLRTGDGEQYF
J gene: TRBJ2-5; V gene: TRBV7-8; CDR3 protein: CASSLAMRLQTQYF
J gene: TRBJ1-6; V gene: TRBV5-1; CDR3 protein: CASSSEGNSPLHF
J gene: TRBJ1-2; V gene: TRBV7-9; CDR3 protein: CASSAGLTNYGYTF
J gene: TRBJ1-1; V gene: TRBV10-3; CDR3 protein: CAIREGHTVGDTEAFF
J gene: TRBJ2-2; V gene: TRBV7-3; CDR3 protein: CASSFAQTGELFF
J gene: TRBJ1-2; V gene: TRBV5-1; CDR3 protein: CASSPGTAANYGYTF
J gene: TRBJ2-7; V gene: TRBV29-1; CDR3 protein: CSVGDRGYEQYF
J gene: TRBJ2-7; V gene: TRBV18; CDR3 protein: CASSPSGLPELYEQYF
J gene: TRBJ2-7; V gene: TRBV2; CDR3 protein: CASSESPGLAGEQYF
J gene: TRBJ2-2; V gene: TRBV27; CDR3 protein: CASSLYGTSGYTGELFF
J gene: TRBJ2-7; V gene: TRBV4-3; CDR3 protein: CANLGSGEQYF
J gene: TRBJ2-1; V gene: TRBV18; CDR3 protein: CASADRAYNEQFF
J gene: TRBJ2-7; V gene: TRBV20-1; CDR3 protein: CSAREGGGGYEQYF